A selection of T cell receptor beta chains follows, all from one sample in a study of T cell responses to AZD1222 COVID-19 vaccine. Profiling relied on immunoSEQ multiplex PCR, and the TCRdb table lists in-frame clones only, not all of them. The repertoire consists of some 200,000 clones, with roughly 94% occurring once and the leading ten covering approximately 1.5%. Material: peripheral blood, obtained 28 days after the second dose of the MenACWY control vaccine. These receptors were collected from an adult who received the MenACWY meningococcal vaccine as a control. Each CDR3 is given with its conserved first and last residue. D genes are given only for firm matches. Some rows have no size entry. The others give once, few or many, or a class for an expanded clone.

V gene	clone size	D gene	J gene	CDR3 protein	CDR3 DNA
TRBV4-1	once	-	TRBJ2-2	CASSQAAQTGGELFF	TGCGCCAGCAGCCAAGCCGCCCAAACGGGCGGGGAGCTGTTTTTT
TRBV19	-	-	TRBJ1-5	CASSVRVREPQHF	TGTGCCAGTAGTGTGAGGGTTCGGGAGCCCCAGCATTTT
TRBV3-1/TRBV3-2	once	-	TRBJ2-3	CASSQDHRGTDTQYF	TGTGCCAGCAGCCAAGATCACCGGGGCACAGATACGCAGTATTTT
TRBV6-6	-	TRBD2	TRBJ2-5	CASKGSGSSETQYF	TGTGCCTCAAAGGGGAGCGGGAGTTCAGAGACCCAGTACTTC
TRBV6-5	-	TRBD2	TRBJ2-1	CASYSGRNEQFF	TGTGCCAGTTATAGCGGGAGGAATGAGCAGTTCTTC
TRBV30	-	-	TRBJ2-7	CAWSGQETSYEQYF	TGTGCCTGGAGCGGACAGGAGACTAGCTACGAGCAGTACTTC
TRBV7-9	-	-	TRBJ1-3	CASSLIRGPQYNSGNTIYF	TGTGCCAGCAGCTTGATCCGGGGCCCGCAATACAACTCTGGAAACACCATATATTTT
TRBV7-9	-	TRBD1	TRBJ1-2	CASSSTGGGYTF	TGTGCCAGCAGCTCGACAGGGGGCGGCTACACCTTC
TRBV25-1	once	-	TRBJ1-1	CASMRQAEAFF	TGTGCCAGCATGAGGCAGGCTGAAGCTTTCTTT
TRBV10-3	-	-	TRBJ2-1	CAISTGFEQFF	TGTGCCATCAGTACAGGGTTTGAGCAGTTCTTC
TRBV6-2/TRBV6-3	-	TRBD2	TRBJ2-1	CASSSQVTSGGLSSYNEQFF	TGTGCCAGCAGCTCCCAAGTCACGAGCGGGGGGTTGAGCTCCTACAATGAGCAGTTCTTC
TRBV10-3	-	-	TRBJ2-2	CAISMDPNTGELFF	TGTGCCATCAGCATGGACCCAAACACCGGGGAGCTGTTTTTT
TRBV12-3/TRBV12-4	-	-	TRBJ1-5	CASSPQGNQPQHF	TGTGCCAGCAGTCCCCAGGGCAATCAGCCCCAGCATTTT
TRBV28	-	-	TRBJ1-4	CASSSPKGEKLFF	TGTGCCAGCAGCTCCCCGAAAGGTGAAAAACTGTTTTTT
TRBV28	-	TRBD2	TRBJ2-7	CASTRPGLESRYF	TGTGCCAGCACCCGTCCGGGACTAGAGTCGCGGTACTTC
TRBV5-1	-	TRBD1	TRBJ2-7	CASSWSTGTVGREQYF	TGCGCCAGCAGCTGGAGCACCGGGACAGTGGGGCGAGAGCAGTACTTC
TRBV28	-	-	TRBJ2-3	CASSSEVTDTQYF	TGTGCCAGCAGTTCTGAGGTAACAGATACGCAGTATTTT
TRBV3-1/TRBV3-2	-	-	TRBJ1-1	CASSQEHKNTEAFF	TGTGCCAGCAGCCAAGAACATAAGAACACTGAAGCTTTCTTT
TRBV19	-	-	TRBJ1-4	CASSPGMTLSEKLFF	TGTGCCAGTAGTCCGGGAATGACCCTAAGTGAAAAACTGTTTTTT
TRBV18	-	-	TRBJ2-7	CASSPSETFYEQYF	TGTGCCAGCTCACCATCGGAAACATTCTACGAGCAGTACTTC
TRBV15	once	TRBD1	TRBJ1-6	CATRETTGDNSPLHF	TGTGCCACCAGGGAGACCACAGGGGATAATTCACCCCTCCACTTT
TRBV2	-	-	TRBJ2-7	CASSPQAGSWEQYF	TGTGCCAGCAGTCCACAGGCGGGTTCCTGGGAGCAGTACTTC
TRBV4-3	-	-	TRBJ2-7	CASSQDVAAKLRPISGEQYF	TGCGCCAGCAGCCAAGATGTGGCAGCGAAATTACGCCCCATCTCCGGCGAGCAGTACTTC
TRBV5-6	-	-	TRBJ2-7	CASSTLDLHEQYF	TGTGCCAGCAGCACCCTGGACCTACACGAGCAGTACTTC
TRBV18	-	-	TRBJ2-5	CASSRQETQYF	TGTGCCAGCTCACGCCAAGAGACCCAGTACTTC
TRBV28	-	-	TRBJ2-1	CANFNRVSSYNEQFF	TGTGCCAACTTTAATCGAGTGAGCTCCTACAATGAGCAGTTCTTC
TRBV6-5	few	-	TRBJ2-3	CASRTGTSTDTQYF	TGTGCCAGCCGGACCGGGACTAGCACAGATACGCAGTATTTT
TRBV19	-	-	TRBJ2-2	CASRDTGELFF	TGTGCCAGTAGGGACACCGGGGAGCTGTTTTTT